A single T cell receptor beta chain is shown here with its context. There is no known antigen for this receptor. There are no base qualities to consult, and no much larger clone falls within one base. The data derive from a study of blood T cell repertoires in COVID-19 (TCRdb year 2020). Study-level background: Samples from collaborators originated in the United States, Italy and Spain and spanned both the acute and convalescent phases of COVID-19. The prospective study material was composed of cDNA or gDNA derived from T cells, B-cell-depleted T cells, or PBMCs. Deeply sampled blood TCRbeta repertoires from subjects exposed to, actively infected with, or recovered from COVID-19 were included in the dataset. The repertoires were made available in a free public database intended to serve as a resource for research on the immune response to SARS-CoV-2. The samples were drawn from two sources: the first 160 participants of the ongoing ImmuneRACE study, and 1,254 subjects contributed by 6 global collaborators. The sample metadata nearly always contained a de-identified subject ID, COVID-19 status, age in years and sex. Where HLA class I and class II types were available, the types were taken from metadata supplied by the sample provider, not from assay-based typing. Broader findings and caveats from the paper: Clinical and demographic metadata were provided uncurated, with the amount varying by source and participant.

Each collaborating institution followed its own protocols to collect whole blood in K2EDTA tubes. Collaborator samples were shipped for TCRbeta analysis as frozen whole blood, isolated PBMCs, or DNA extracted from either sample type. TCRbeta CDR3 regions were amplified from genomic DNA using the immunoSEQ Assay, a bias-controlled multiplex PCR. In the paper's pipeline: The number of nucleated cells in each sample was estimated by amplification of reference gene primers within the assay. To quantify the absolute abundance of each unique TCRbeta CDR3 rearrangement, sequence reads were collapsed and filtered. For each sample, productive Simpson clonality was calculated as the square root of Simpson's diversity index across productive rearrangements. TCRdb re-hosts the immuneACCESS table, in-frame sequences only. Its copies lack some clones; in the studies checked, an unresolved V gene accounts for under half of them, and the cause for the rest is not known. Clone size and V and J calls were adopted from that table, with D and trimming inferred from the DNA. The sample table shows about 59,000 clones, and over 75% are seen once. Approximately 16% of the sample lies in the top ten.

Spanning cysteine to phenylalanine, the CDR3 consists of 14 amino acids. Only CDR3 DNA is held: 42 bases, read in frame from base 1. Trimming at the junction amounts to 2 bases on V and 4 bases on J, and the germline ends lie 9 bases apart. The germline V gene supplies CDR1 MDHEN and CDR2 SYDVKM. The specimen sequenced was peripheral blood. The TCR originated in an older man with acute or convalescent COVID-19. Here the chain combines TRBV28 and TRBJ1-3; the D gene lacks a confident call. The DNA sequence follows: TGTGCCAGCAGTTTACTCGGGTCGGGAAACACCATATATTTT. Its coded protein is CASSLLGSGNTIYF. The full variable domain, with segments outside the CDR3 supplied by the reference TRBV28 and TRBJ1-3 proteins, appears as DVKVTQSSRYLVKRTGEKVFLECVQDMDHENMFWYRQDPGLGLRLIYFSYDVKMKEKGDIPEGYSVSREKKERFSLILESASTNQTSMYLCASSLLGSGNTIYFGEGSWLTVV.